Listed here are 27 T cell receptor beta chains from one sample, sequenced in a study of cytomegalovirus exposure and HLA in healthy donors. Both 60 Vbeta primers and 13 Jbeta primers went into the PCR. Some clones are missing from TCRdb's copy, which holds only in-frame ones; the method was immunoSEQ multiplex PCR. The sample lists about 63,000 clones, more than 60% seen once, with roughly 3% in the top ten. Material: PBMCs. Receptors were obtained from a woman aged 25 to 39 in good health and CMV-seronegative.

Comments on this clone: One junction end disagrees with the germline gene, perhaps due to a read error. The V gene is TRBV2, the J gene TRBJ2-3; no clear D. Germline V lookup: CDR1 SNHLY, CDR2 FYNNEI. This CDR3 region has 8 residues. The CDR3 coding sequence is TGTGCCAGCAGCGCTCTACGTTTT. Translation: CASSALRF. The full variable domain, its missing parts supplied by reference TRBV2 and TRBJ2-3, is EPEVTQTPSHQVTQMGQEVILRCVPISNHLYFYWYRQILGQKVEFLVSFYNNEISEKSEIFDDQFSVERPDGSNFTLKIRSTKLEDSAMYFCASSALRFGPGTRLTVL.

The V call is TRBV5-1, the J call TRBJ2-2, with TRBD1 identical over 7 bases. The CDR3 is 16 residues long. V shed 3 bases and J 0 bases; nucleotides not matched to a gene: 5. Germline CDR1 reads SGHRS; CDR2 reads YFSETQ. DNA of the CDR3: TGCGCCAGCAGCTGGGCCGGGACAGCGAACACCGGGGAGCTGTTTTTT. This codes for CASSWAGTANTGELFF.

The gene calls are TRBV9 and TRBJ1-1, with D unclear. With 3 bases removed from V and 5 bases from J, the gap between germline ends came to 14 bases. CDR1 and CDR2 (germline): SGDLS, YYNGEE. This CDR3 contains 14 residues. This CDR3 reads CASSEPGKMTEAFF. DNA for the CDR3: TGTGCCAGCAGCGAACCGGGAAAGATGACTGAAGCTTTCTTT.

V usage is TRBV10-3 and J usage is TRBJ1-2; D remains unclear. The CDR3 has 14 residues. The V gene's germline CDR1 is ENHRY and CDR2 SYGVKD. Trimming removed 2 bases from V and 4 bases from J, with 11 bases in between. CDR3 region: CAISEGGGGYGYTF. CDR3 nucleotides: TGTGCCATCAGTGAGGGAGGTGGCGGCTATGGCTACACCTTC.

V gene TRBV11-2 combines with J gene TRBJ2-1, with 11 bases matching TRBD2. Germline CDR1 SGHAT, CDR2 FQNNGV. The CDR3 length is 15 residues. V was pared by 3 bases and J by 4 bases, with 2 bases of the junction left unmatched. The CDR3 reads CASSFLAGGYNEQFF. The DNA for the CDR3 is TGTGCCAGCAGCTTTTTAGCGGGAGGGTACAATGAGCAGTTCTTC.

V and J are TRBV2 and TRBJ2-7; D gene ambiguous. CDR1 and CDR2 (germline): SNHLY, FYNNEI. This CDR3 has 13 residues. V lost 6 bases to trimming and J lost 6 bases, with 15 bases between them. The CDR3 nucleotides read TGTGCCAGCAGCACTGACTCGAAAGGCGAGCAGTACGTC. Translating gives CASSTDSKGEQYV.

The chain carries TRBV25-1 and TRBJ1-5; 10 nucleotides line up with TRBD1. V lost 5 bases and J lost 2; bases outside the gene matches: 6. CDR3 length: 16 residues. Germline V gene sequence: CDR1 MGHDK, CDR2 SYGVNS. The CDR3 nucleotides are TGTGCCAGCAGTCCTCGAGGACAGGGGGGCAATCAGCCCCAGCATTTT. Translated: CASSPRGQGGNQPQHF.

This clone was found once. V and J are TRBV2 and TRBJ2-1; 8 nucleotides line up with TRBD2. The CDR3 consists of 16 residues. The junction had 6 bases not matched to a gene; V was cut back by 4 bases and J by 1 base. Germline CDR1 SNHLY, CDR2 FYNNEI. DNA for the CDR3: TGTGCCAGCAGTGTATCCGGGGGGGGGTCCTACAATGAGCAGTTCTTC. It is translated as CASSVSGGGSYNEQFF.

The rearrangement uses TRBV7-2 and TRBJ2-5; TRBD2 might be the D (6 bases). Near its end, the DNA agrees better with TRBJ2-7, so the J call may be wrong. The CDR3 runs 15 residues. Per the germline V gene, CDR1 is SGHTA and CDR2 is FQGNSA. CDR3 bases: TGTGCCAGCAGCTTAGCGGCCTCAAGCGGGTACGAGCAGTACTTC. Translation: CASSLAASSGYEQYF.

V gene TRBV20-1 combines with J gene TRBJ1-2; D is perhaps TRBD1 (5 bases). Between the trimmed V and J ends, which lost 6 bases and 7 bases, there was a span of 12 bases. Germline CDR1 and CDR2: DFQATT and SNEGSKA (reference sequence). The CDR3 contains 11 residues. CDR3: CSATDSGGYTF. The CDR3 DNA sequence: TGCAGTGCAACCGACAGTGGTGGCTACACCTTC.

The chain is built from TRBV27 and TRBJ1-5; 8 bases align to TRBD1. Germline V gene sequence: CDR1 MNHEY, CDR2 SMNVEV (reference sequence). The CDR3 contains 15 residues. V dropped 4 bases and J dropped 6; count of bases not matched to a gene: 8. CDR3 region: CASSSLGTGIQPQHF. The CDR3 bases are TGTGCCAGCAGTTCCCTCGGGACAGGAATTCAGCCCCAGCATTTT.

J is TRBJ2-1 and V is TRBV5-1; 10 nucleotides match TRBD2. Unmatched junction bases numbered 7, after V lost 0 bases and J lost 4 bases. Germline V gives CDR1 SGHRS, CDR2 YFSETQ. The CDR3 runs to 17 residues. The CDR3: CASSLVPGTSVYNEQFF. The CDR3 DNA is TGCGCCAGCAGCTTGGTCCCCGGGACTAGCGTATACAATGAGCAGTTCTTC.

This chain links TRBV9 with TRBJ2-1; 12 bases agree with TRBD2. Looked up from germline, CDR1 is SGDLS and CDR2 is YYNGEE. The CDR3 length is 15 residues. V gave up 2 bases and J gave up 8 bases; unmatched junction bases: 5. The CDR3 bases are TGTGCCAGCAGCGTGGGGGGACTAGCGGGCCATGAGCAGTTCTTC. Protein sequence: CASSVGGLAGHEQFF.

The chain uses TRBV6-1 and TRBJ2-7, with 9 bases fitting TRBD1. Trimming cost V 6 bases and J 3 bases; bases outside gene matches: 6. CDR3 length equals 14 residues. CDR1 and CDR2 (germline): MNHNS, SASEGT. CDR3 in DNA: TGTGCCAGCAGCGCCGGGACAGGGATCTACGAGCAGTACGTC. This encodes CASSAGTGIYEQYV.

The J gene is TRBJ1-1, the V gene TRBV2; TRBD1 matches 8 bases. Trimming cost V 11 bases and J 3 bases; bases outside gene matches: 2. The CDR3 has 11 amino acids. Germline CDR1 and CDR2: SNHLY and FYNNEI. This CDR3 is CAGGQDTEAFF. The CDR3 DNA is TGTGCCGGGGGACAGGACACTGAAGCTTTCTTT.

V gene TRBV7-2 combines with J gene TRBJ2-1; the D gene is possibly TRBD1 (6 bases). Germline V gene lookup returns CDR1 SGHTA and CDR2 FQGNSA. V dropped 5 bases and J dropped 6 bases, with 11 bases sitting between them. The CDR3 spans 13 residues. CDR3 region: CASSAVGGNEQFF. CDR3 DNA sequence: TGTGCCAGCAGCGCTGTAGGGGGCAATGAGCAGTTCTTC.

The chain uses TRBV18 and TRBJ1-2; 9 nucleotides agree with TRBD1. The CDR3 has 17 amino acids. The germline V gene encodes CDR1 KGHSH and CDR2 LQKENI. Losses at the gene ends were 3 bases for V and 0 bases for J; bases not matched to a gene: 8. The CDR3 nucleotides read TGTGCCAGCTCACCCCCCTTCCGGGACAGGGCTAACTATGGCTACACCTTC. This codes for CASSPPFRDRANYGYTF.

V gene TRBV6-4 combines with J gene TRBJ2-3; 8 nucleotides agree with TRBD2. CDR1 is MRHNA and CDR2 is SNTAGT in the germline V gene. J was trimmed by 4 bases and V by 0 bases; bases with no gene match: 3. This CDR3 has 15 amino acids. CDR3: CASSDSSGSPDTQYF. CDR3 nucleotide sequence: TGTGCCAGCAGTGACTCGAGCGGGAGCCCAGATACGCAGTATTTT.

This chain links TRBV11-3 with TRBJ2-7; maybe TRBD1 (6 bases). Between the trimmed V and J ends, which lost 5 bases and 9 bases, there was a span of 20 bases. This CDR3 contains 14 residues. CDR1 and CDR2 (germline): SGHNT, YENEEA. The CDR3 sequence: CASSRTPGHPRQYF. DNA for the CDR3: TGTGCCAGCAGCCGAACTCCGGGACACCCGCGGCAGTACTTC.

Notes on this clone: This is likely a read error, given that the CDR3 carries no conserved phenylalanine or tryptophan at its end. The chain has TRBV6-1 and TRBJ2-7, with 9 bases matching TRBD2. The CDR3 consists of 14 residues. J was trimmed by 2 bases and V by 4 bases; bases with no gene match: 3. Germline CDR1 is MNHNS and CDR2 is SASEGT. CDR3 DNA: TGTGCCAGCAGTGCGACTAGCGGACCCTACGAGCAGTACCTC. Its translation: CASSATSGPYEQYL.

V is TRBV19 and J is TRBJ1-4, with TRBD1 matching over 7 bases. CDR3 length: 16 amino acids. Trimming removed 3 bases from V and 3 bases from J; junction bases left unmatched: 7. The germline V gene encodes CDR1 LNHDA and CDR2 SQIVND (reference sequence). The chain's CDR3 is CASSIITGDSNEKLFF. For the CDR3, the DNA is TGTGCCAGTAGTATTATAACAGGGGACTCTAATGAAAAACTGTTTTTT.

The chain combines TRBV4-3 with TRBJ2-1; 8 nucleotides line up with TRBD2. Trimming took 0 bases from V and 0 from J; bases not matched to a gene: 10. The length of the CDR3 is 19 residues. CDR1 and CDR2 (germline): LGHNA, YSLEER. Here the CDR3 reads CASSQEEIGGRHSYNEQFF. The CDR3 DNA reads TGCGCCAGCAGCCAAGAGGAAATTGGCGGGAGGCACTCCTACAATGAGCAGTTCTTC.

V gene TRBV4-3 combines with J gene TRBJ2-3; 15 positions agree with TRBD2. The CDR3 runs 16 residues. Germline loops: CDR1 LGHNA, CDR2 YSLEER. With 0 bases clipped from V and 15 bases from J, the junction kept 10 bases outside the gene matches. CDR3 loop: CASSQDWGLAGGLQYF. For the CDR3, the DNA is TGCGCCAGCAGCCAAGATTGGGGACTAGCGGGGGGCTTGCAATATTTT.

This clone was counted a few times. The chain recombines TRBV30 with TRBJ2-1; 9 nucleotides line up with TRBD1. CDR3 length: 15 residues. Per the germline V gene, CDR1 is GTSNPN and CDR2 is SVGIG (reference sequence). CDR3 in amino acids: CAYPVGTGTYNEQFF. The CDR3 region has the DNA TGTGCTTACCCGGTCGGGACAGGGACCTACAATGAGCAGTTCTTC.

The chain is built from TRBV2 and TRBJ2-5; 7 bases map to TRBD2. V dropped 10 bases and J dropped 4; count of bases not matched to a gene: 9. The CDR3 totals 13 residues. Germline V gene sequence: CDR1 SNHLY, CDR2 FYNNEI. The CDR3 loop reads CAIKLTGGETQYF. The CDR3 region has the DNA TGTGCCATCAAACTGACGGGGGGAGAGACCCAGTACTTC.

This clone has a handful of counts. This rearrangement joins TRBV6-6 to TRBJ2-7, with 9 nucleotides matching TRBD1. This CDR3 spans 14 amino acids. The V and J ends lost 6 bases and 3 bases, in that order; junction bases with no gene match: 6. Germline CDR1 reads MNHNY; CDR2 reads SVGAGI (reference sequence). This CDR3 reads CASSPGQGIYEQYF. In DNA, the CDR3 is TGTGCCAGCAGCCCGGGACAGGGAATCTACGAGCAGTACTTC.

This chain links TRBV2 with TRBJ1-4; unclear D gene. This CDR3 contains 14 residues. Trimming shortened V by 2 bases and J by 4 bases, and 8 bases separated the two germline ends. Germline V lookup: CDR1 SNHLY, CDR2 FYNNEI. CDR3 sequence: CASSEKRFNEKLFF. In DNA form, the CDR3 reads TGTGCCAGCAGTGAAAAACGGTTTAATGAAAAACTGTTTTTT.